The 19 T cell receptor beta chains listed next were all sequenced from one sample in a study of cytomegalovirus exposure and HLA in healthy donors. Primers included in the PCR were 60 Vbeta and 13 Jbeta primers. Clones were sequenced by immunoSEQ multiplex PCR, and TCRdb holds only the in-frame ones, with some missing. This listing includes 40,000 or so clones. The source material was PBMCs. The receptors stem from a male donor in good health and CMV-seronegative.

The V and J genes are TRBV5-1 and TRBJ2-7; 7 bases fit TRBD1. The CDR3 contains 15 residues. J gave up 2 bases and V 3 bases, and 8 bases lay outside the gene matches. CDR1 and CDR2 from the germline V gene are SGHRS and YFSETQ. CDR3 residues: CASSSWTGQTYEQYF. For the CDR3, the DNA is TGCGCCAGCAGCTCTTGGACAGGCCAAACCTACGAGCAGTACTTC.

This chain connects TRBV10-3 to TRBJ2-7; no clear D. The CDR3 runs 12 residues. From germline, CDR1 is ENHRY and CDR2 SYGVKD. Trimming left V 2 bases short and J 3 bases short, with 5 bases between. CDR3 bases: TGTGCCATCAGTGAGACAGACTACGAGCAGTACTTC. Its protein is CAISETDYEQYF.

The rearrangement links TRBV6-1 to TRBJ1-5; 10 positions agree with TRBD1. V lost 4 bases, J lost 0 bases, and 9 bases stayed unmatched. The germline V gene has CDR1 MNHNS and CDR2 SASEGT. The CDR3 contains 18 residues. The CDR3 nucleotides are TGTGCCAGCAGTGTATGGGGACAGGGGAAGTATAGCAATCAGCCCCAGCATTTT. Translating it yields CASSVWGQGKYSNQPQHF.

The chain couples TRBV9 to TRBJ2-3, with TRBD1 identical over 8 bases. CDR1 SGDLS and CDR2 YYNGEE come from the germline V gene. The CDR3 totals 17 residues. The ends lost 0 bases at V and 0 bases at J; junction bases unmatched: 6. The CDR3: CASSVVGGQASTDTQYF. In DNA form, the CDR3 reads TGTGCCAGCAGCGTAGTCGGGGGACAGGCTAGCACAGATACGCAGTATTTT.

The rearrangement links TRBV5-6 to TRBJ1-4, with TRBD1 matching 7 bases. The CDR3 is made up of 15 amino acids. Germline assignment: CDR1 SGHDT and CDR2 YYEEEE. Germline trimming cut 4 bases from V and 7 bases from J; bases unmatched to any gene: 10. The CDR3 bases are TGTGCCAGCAGCATAGGGACAGTCCAGGGTGAAAAACTGTTTTTT. This sequence encodes CASSIGTVQGEKLFF.

The chain carries TRBV6-6 and TRBJ1-4, with TRBD1 matching over 10 bases. CDR1 is MNHNY and CDR2 is SVGAGI in the germline V gene (reference sequence). V shed 4 bases and J 7 bases; nucleotides not matched to a gene: 9. The CDR3 runs to 16 residues. The CDR3 is CASSSSGTGEVEKLFF. CDR3 DNA sequence: TGTGCCAGCAGTTCCTCGGGGACAGGGGAAGTTGAAAAACTGTTTTTT.

V and J are TRBV7-9 and TRBJ2-7, with 7 bases identical to TRBD2. Losses at the gene ends were 6 bases for V and 6 bases for J; bases not matched to a gene: 5. This CDR3 is built from 12 residues. In germline, CDR1 is SEHNR, CDR2 FQNEAQ (reference sequence). Here the CDR3 reads CASRSSGGEQYF. CDR3 sequence (DNA): TGTGCCAGCAGATCTTCGGGGGGCGAGCAGTACTTC.

The rearrangement links TRBV9 to TRBJ1-5; no definite D call. Germline loops: CDR1 SGDLS, CDR2 YYNGEE. V was pared by 0 bases and J by 3 bases, with 10 bases between. The CDR3 consists of 15 residues. The CDR3 DNA reads as TGTGCCAGCAGCGTAGGAGGAGGCGACAATCAGCCCCAGCATTTT. It encodes CASSVGGGDNQPQHF.

The chain is built from TRBV11-2 and TRBJ1-1; tentative D call: TRBD1 (6 bases). Germline loops: CDR1 SGHAT, CDR2 FQNNGV. The CDR3 is 14 residues long. V was pared by 1 base and J by 5 bases, with 11 bases between. In DNA, the CDR3 is TGTGCCAGCAGCTTAGGAGGGGGTTCGACTGAAGCTTTCTTT. It translates to CASSLGGGSTEAFF.

Concerning this clone: Sequence at one end of the junction differs from germline and may be a read error. Other nucleotide sequences from this sample produce the same CDR3. The gene calls are TRBV6-5 and TRBJ1-1; D unclear. Per the germline V gene, CDR1 is MNHEY and CDR2 is SVGAGI. CDR3 length equals 15 residues. The CDR3 is CASSYSRAGNTEAFF. The CDR3 DNA reads as TGCGCCAGCAGTTACTCGCGGGCAGGGAACACTGAAGCTTTCTTT.

The chain combines TRBV19 with TRBJ1-4, with D tentatively TRBD1 (5 bases). Trimming stripped 3 bases from V and 5 bases from J, with 10 bases between. Per germline, CDR1 LNHDA and CDR2 SQIVND (reference sequence). The CDR3 runs 14 residues. CDR3 sequence reads: CASSIGRVNEKLFF. Written as DNA, the CDR3 is TGTGCCAGTAGTATTGGCAGGGTGAATGAAAAACTGTTTTTT. Combining the CDR3 with reference TRBV19 and TRBJ1-4 gives the whole variable domain DGGITQSPKYLFRKEGQNVTLSCEQNLNHDAMYWYRQDPGQGLRLIYYSQIVNDFQKGDIAEGYSVSREKKESFPLTVTSAQKNPTAFYLCASSIGRVNEKLFFGSGTQLSVL.

The V gene is TRBV19, the J gene TRBJ2-3; maybe TRBD2 (6 bases). This CDR3 comprises 13 residues. V lost 4 bases and J 5 bases, leaving 10 bases between the germline ends. Germline CDR1 reads LNHDA; CDR2 reads SQIVND (reference sequence). Here the CDR3 reads CASSTRTKDTQYF. The CDR3 nucleotides read TGTGCCAGTAGTACGCGGACTAAAGATACGCAGTATTTT.

This rearrangement joins TRBV7-3 to TRBJ1-5; a weak D match, TRBD1 (6 bases). Trimming removed 1 base at V and 4 bases at J, with 14 bases between. Germline V lookup: CDR1 SGHTA, CDR2 FQGTGA. This CDR3 is built from 16 residues. CDR3 nucleotides: TGTGCCAGCAGCTTAAAATATGACAGGAATAATCAGCCCCAGCATTTT. This translates into CASSLKYDRNNQPQHF.

V is TRBV19 and J is TRBJ2-3; 13 nucleotides agree with TRBD2. The germline V gene has CDR1 LNHDA and CDR2 SQIVND (reference sequence). V shed 5 bases and J 1 base; nucleotides not matched to a gene: 3. The CDR3 runs to 16 residues. The CDR3 protein is CASSSGTSGGTDTQYF. CDR3 in DNA: TGTGCCAGTAGTTCCGGGACTAGCGGGGGCACAGATACGCAGTATTTT.

This chain uses TRBV6-6 with TRBJ2-6; D is perhaps TRBD2 (5 bases). This CDR3 region has 11 residues. The germline V gene encodes CDR1 MNHNY and CDR2 SVGAGI (reference sequence). V dropped 6 bases and J dropped 14 bases, with 11 bases sitting between them. Here the CDR3 DNA reads TGTGCCAGCAGAGAAGACGGGATCCTGACTTTC. Amino acids: CASREDGILTF.

Remarks on this clone: One end of the junction varies from germline; a read error may be responsible. CDR3 sequence reads: CASSEYRGTGTQYF. CDR3 bases: TGTGCCAGCAGTGAATATAGGGGCACAGGTACGCAGTATTTT. The V call is TRBV25-1, the J call TRBJ2-3; D possibly corresponds to TRBD1 (5 bases). There are 14 residues in the CDR3. Germline CDR1 reads MGHDK; CDR2 reads SYGVNS.

The chain is built from TRBV19 and TRBJ1-2; no clear D. V shed 3 bases and J shed 1 base, with 9 bases lying between them. The CDR3 extends over 14 amino acids. Germline CDR1 is LNHDA and CDR2 is SQIVND (reference sequence). The CDR3 DNA follows: TGTGCCAGTAGTATTTTTGAGGGTAACTATGGCTACACCTTC. This gives the protein CASSIFEGNYGYTF. The full variable domain, in which reference TRBV19 and TRBJ1-2 provide the parts outside the CDR3, is DGGITQSPKYLFRKEGQNVTLSCEQNLNHDAMYWYRQDPGQGLRLIYYSQIVNDFQKGDIAEGYSVSREKKESFPLTVTSAQKNPTAFYLCASSIFEGNYGYTFGSGTRLTVV.

The V call is TRBV28, the J call TRBJ1-5; D ambiguous. Germline CDR1 reads MDHEN; CDR2 reads SYDVKM. The length of the CDR3 is 14 residues. Trimming left V 10 bases short and J 2 bases short, with 15 bases between. CDR3 DNA: TGTGCCACCTTCGGGGAGCCCGGCAATCAGCCCCAGCATTTT. This codes for CATFGEPGNQPQHF.

The rearrangement links TRBV18 to TRBJ1-5, with D maybe TRBD1 (5 bases). The germline CDR1 and CDR2 sequences are KGHSH and LQKENI. This CDR3 has 13 amino acids. Trimming cost V 6 bases and J 4 bases, with 10 bases left between them. For the CDR3, the DNA is TGTGCCAGCTCCCAGGGTGGAAATCAGCCCCAGCATTTT. Translating gives CASSQGGNQPQHF.